This T cell receptor (beta chain) derives from a study of blood T cell repertoires in COVID-19. Germline V lookup: CDR1 MDHEN, CDR2 SYDVKM. J lost 8 bases, V lost 4 bases, and 13 bases had no gene match. This CDR3 region has 16 residues. Some clones are missing from TCRdb's copy, which holds only in-frame ones; the method was immunoSEQ multiplex PCR. The table lists roughly 350,000 clones, around 87% of them singletons. This clone was seen just once. Sequencing was performed on peripheral blood. The TCR sequence derives from a woman under 40 with COVID-19, enrolled during active disease. The rearrangement joins TRBV28 to TRBJ1-2, with 10 bases lining up with TRBD1. Here the CDR3 DNA reads TGTGCCAGCAGTTCCCGGGACAGGGGCCACTATCGGGGCTACACCTTC. Amino acid sequence: CASSSRDRGHYRGYTF.